This T cell receptor (beta chain) was recorded in a study of human T cells and chemical hapten exposure. The wider study: An area of 2 cm by roughly 2 cm on upper inner arm skin received 2% DPC for sensitization.

TCRdb re-derived calls from the RACE reads in MiXCR, one entry per CDR3 protein. Of some 49,000 distinct CDR3 sequences in the sample, approximately 9.5% were seen once. The study's findings and limits: While controls formed fewer of them, expanded TCRs formed significantly more large CDR3 similarity clusters. PT1 expanded TCR numbers rose with patch test score.

This clonotype was detected many times. Its antigen is as yet unknown. The CDR3 is 16 amino acids. The germline V gene encodes CDR1 DFQATT and CDR2 SNEGSKA (reference sequence). With 4 bases clipped from V and 3 bases from J, the junction kept 12 bases outside the gene matches. Time point: pre-sensitization, week 0. The sample's treatment: therapeutic diphenylcyclopropenone sensitization with weekly scalp DPC. Researchers extracted total RNA from unfractionated whole blood. This sample comprised whole blood, obtained in connection with sensitization to the hapten diphenylcyclopropenone (DPC). The gene calls are TRBV20-1 and TRBJ2-1; 7 bases map to TRBD2. This sequence originates from a woman aged 25 to 39 with alopecia areata. Some clones in this sample may be carry-over from other donors' samples. The CDR3 DNA reads TGCAGTGCTACGGAAACTTCCGGGAGGTACTACAATGAGCAGTTCTTC. This encodes CSATETSGRYYNEQFF.